This TCR beta chain was identified during a study of CD8 T cells in ankylosing spondylitis. MiXCR was run by TCRdb on the 5' RACE reads, yielding one entry per CDR3 protein. The data contain 200,000 to 250,000 distinct CDR3 sequences, about 18% of them singletons. The CDR3 has 16 amino acids. Germline trimming cut 5 bases from V and 2 bases from J; bases unmatched to any gene: 7. Per the germline V gene, CDR1 is LGHDT and CDR2 is YNNKEL (reference sequence). Study-level points and caveats: Earlier literature documents some of the motif variants in reactive arthritis synovial fluid and blood. Made up of under ten highly homologous variants, a TCR beta motif appeared characteristic of ankylosing spondylitis blood.

Worth noting for this clonotype: Its cognate antigen is unknown.

The TCR originated in a male donor with ankylosing spondylitis. The genes are TRBV3-1 and TRBJ2-7, with 12 bases identical to TRBD2. The source material was blood, either unsorted or a sorted T cell fraction (not recorded which). The CDR3 bases are TGTGCCAGCAGCTCGCGACTAGCGGGAGAACCCTACGAGCAGTACTTC. Encoded protein: CASSSRLAGEPYEQYF.